Following are 18 T cell receptor beta chains from one sample sequenced in a study of T cell changes during pregnancy in multiple sclerosis. The data were produced by immunoSEQ multiplex PCR, yet TCRdb's version contains in-frame clones alone and is incomplete. Here the sample spans about 44,000 clones, around nine tenths being singletons. The source was CD4+ T cells from peripheral blood mononuclear cells, collected in the first trimester of pregnancy. These receptors came from a female donor with multiple sclerosis, enrolled in a pregnancy study.

This sequence joins TRBV11-1 and TRBJ2-7; 9 bases map to TRBD1. This CDR3 is built from 14 residues. Trimming removed 5 bases from V and 2 bases from J; junction bases left unmatched: 4. Germline loops: CDR1 SGHAT, CDR2 FQDESV (reference sequence). In nucleotides, the CDR3 is TGTGCCAGCAGCCGGGACAGGGCCACCTACGAGCAGTACTTC. Residues: CASSRDRATYEQYF.

The CDR3 DNA is TGTGCCAGCAGCTTAACTAGCGGGAGGATAGATACGCAGTATTTT. Residues: CASSLTSGRIDTQYF. The chain has TRBV13 and TRBJ2-3; 12 nucleotides line up with TRBD2. Germline lookup yields CDR1 PRHDT and CDR2 FYEKMQ (reference sequence). Unmatched junction bases numbered 2, after V lost 2 bases and J lost 5 bases. The CDR3 runs to 15 residues.

The genes are TRBV5-6 and TRBJ2-5; TRBD2 aligns across 7 bases. Germline V gene lookup returns CDR1 SGHDT and CDR2 YYEEEE. There are 15 residues in the CDR3. Trimming removed 2 bases from V and 1 base from J; junction bases left unmatched: 5. The CDR3 nucleotides read TGTGCCAGCAGCTTTGGGGGGGTAGGCCAAGAGACCCAGTACTTC. Encoded protein: CASSFGGVGQETQYF.

V is TRBV7-2 and J is TRBJ1-1; no firm D call. Germline V gene lookup returns CDR1 SGHTA and CDR2 FQGNSA. Trimming removed 1 base at V and 7 bases at J, with 7 bases between. The CDR3 loop spans 12 amino acids. Here the CDR3 DNA reads TGTGCCAGCAGCTTAGTGACTAGTGAAGCTTTCTTT. Translating it yields CASSLVTSEAFF.

The V call is TRBV10-3, the J call TRBJ2-1; 16 nucleotides match TRBD2. V gave up 4 bases and J gave up 5 bases; unmatched junction bases: 2. This CDR3 contains 16 residues. Germline lookup yields CDR1 ENHRY and CDR2 SYGVKD. Here the CDR3 reads CAISAGTSGGDNEQFF. CDR3 DNA sequence: TGTGCCATCAGTGCGGGGACTAGCGGGGGGGACAATGAGCAGTTCTTC.

V and J are TRBV7-9 and TRBJ2-3; D might be TRBD1 (6 bases). V lost 5 bases and J 0 bases, leaving 9 bases between the germline ends. CDR1 and CDR2 from the germline V gene are SEHNR and FQNEAQ (reference sequence). There are 14 residues in the CDR3. As DNA, the CDR3 is TGTGCCAGCAGCCGGACAGTAAGCACAGATACGCAGTATTTT. Protein: CASSRTVSTDTQYF.

The CDR3 DNA reads TGTGCCAGCAGTCTCCCCTCCGGAGCTGAAGCTTTCTTT. Protein sequence: CASSLPSGAEAFF. The chain is built from TRBV28 and TRBJ1-1; D is uncertain. Germline V gene lookup returns CDR1 MDHEN and CDR2 SYDVKM. The CDR3 sequence is 13 residues long. The V and J ends lost 5 bases and 6 bases respectively, with 13 bases between them.

V is TRBV5-3 and J is TRBJ1-5, with D possibly TRBD1 on 6 matching bases. TRBV5-3 is given ORF status, its function remaining uncertain. This CDR3 spans 17 amino acids. V dropped 0 bases and J dropped 6 bases, with 19 bases sitting between them. CDR3: CARSLDPGQPLGQPQHF. CDR3 bases: TGTGCCAGAAGCTTGGACCCAGGACAGCCGCTGGGTCAGCCCCAGCATTTT.

The chain employs TRBV7-2 and TRBJ2-1; 7 bases agree with TRBD2. V shed 1 base and J 0 bases; nucleotides not matched to a gene: 3. The CDR3 loop spans 16 amino acids. Germline V gene sequence: CDR1 SGHTA, CDR2 FQGNSA. The CDR3, as DNA: TGTGCCAGCAGCTTAGACGGGAGGCGCTCCTACAATGAGCAGTTCTTC. This translates into CASSLDGRRSYNEQFF.

V and J are TRBV7-9 and TRBJ1-1; D not certain. Trimming left V 0 bases short and J 10 bases short, with 12 bases between. Germline lookup yields CDR1 SEHNR and CDR2 FQNEAQ (reference sequence). CDR3 size: 13 residues. CDR3 DNA: TGTGCCAGCAGCTTAGCGGGTGGAGGTGGAGCTTTCTTT. It codes for CASSLAGGGGAFF.

This rearrangement joins TRBV23-1 to TRBJ2-7; tentative D call: TRBD1 (6 bases). TRBV23-1 is classed as an ORF, of uncertain function. This CDR3 is built from 14 residues. Deletions cut 8 bases from V and 5 bases from J, with 19 bases between. For the CDR3, the DNA is TGCGCCAGCCACATCCCAGGGGTCCCCCACGAGCAGTACTTC. Protein: CASHIPGVPHEQYF.

The chain uses TRBV9 and TRBJ2-2, with 13 bases aligning to TRBD2. The CDR3 sequence is 17 residues long. V lost 1 base and J lost 4; bases outside the gene matches: 4. In germline, CDR1 is SGDLS, CDR2 YYNGEE. CDR3: CASSVWGLAGRTGELFF. Written as DNA, the CDR3 is TGTGCCAGCAGCGTATGGGGACTAGCGGGGCGCACCGGGGAGCTGTTTTTT.

This clone was counted a single time. The CDR3: CASRAPGPSQRTEAFF. The CDR3 DNA sequence: TGTGCCAGCAGGGCCCCGGGTCCTTCACAAAGGACTGAAGCTTTCTTT. The chain couples TRBV27 to TRBJ1-1; D remains ambiguous. The V gene lost 6 bases and the J gene lost 5 bases, with 22 bases spanning the gap. This CDR3 has 16 residues. In germline, CDR1 is MNHEY, CDR2 SMNVEV (reference sequence).

The chain uses TRBV6-5 and TRBJ1-6, with 7 bases aligning to TRBD1. Trimming at V came to 4 bases and at J to 11 bases, leaving 14 bases not matched to a gene. The CDR3 totals 16 residues. The germline gives CDR1 MNHEY, CDR2 SVGAGI. CDR3 in DNA: TGTGCCAGCAGTTCAATTAGGACAGGAGGGCAAACACCCCTCCACTTT. Translated: CASSSIRTGGQTPLHF.

The V and J genes are TRBV27 and TRBJ2-7; 7 bases line up with TRBD2. Germline CDR1 MNHEY, CDR2 SMNVEV (reference sequence). The CDR3 runs 15 residues. The V gene end was trimmed by 6 bases and the J gene end by 4 bases; junction bases not matched to a gene: 12. The CDR3 bases are TGTGCCAGCAGAACCCTCGGCCGGGAGGATTACGAGCAGTACTTC. It yields the protein CASRTLGREDYEQYF.

The V and J genes are TRBV6-6 and TRBJ1-3; D gene unclear. V was clipped by 5 bases and J by 4 bases, with 12 bases between them. The CDR3 extends over 14 amino acids. Germline values: CDR1 MNHNY, CDR2 SVGAGI (reference sequence). CDR3 sequence (DNA): TGTGCCAGCAGTCCCCCCGGGGTCGGAAACACCATATATTTT. The encoded protein is CASSPPGVGNTIYF.

This chain uses TRBV7-6 with TRBJ2-5, with unresolved D. The CDR3 length is 14 residues. From germline, CDR1 is SGHVS and CDR2 FNYEAQ. The ends were cut back, 0 bases at V and 5 bases at J, with 10 bases in the middle. Written as DNA, the CDR3 is TGTGCCAGCAGCTTAGCCCCGAGCTGGGAGACCCAGTACTTC. Protein sequence: CASSLAPSWETQYF.

The chain combines TRBV4-1 with TRBJ2-5; 7 nucleotides agree with TRBD2. CDR1 MGHRA and CDR2 YSYEKL come from the germline V gene. The CDR3 is 15 residues long. V shed 0 bases and J 5 bases; nucleotides not matched to a gene: 6. CDR3 residues: CASSQEVELAETQYF. The CDR3 DNA reads TGCGCCAGCAGCCAAGAAGTCGAACTAGCGGAGACCCAGTACTTC.